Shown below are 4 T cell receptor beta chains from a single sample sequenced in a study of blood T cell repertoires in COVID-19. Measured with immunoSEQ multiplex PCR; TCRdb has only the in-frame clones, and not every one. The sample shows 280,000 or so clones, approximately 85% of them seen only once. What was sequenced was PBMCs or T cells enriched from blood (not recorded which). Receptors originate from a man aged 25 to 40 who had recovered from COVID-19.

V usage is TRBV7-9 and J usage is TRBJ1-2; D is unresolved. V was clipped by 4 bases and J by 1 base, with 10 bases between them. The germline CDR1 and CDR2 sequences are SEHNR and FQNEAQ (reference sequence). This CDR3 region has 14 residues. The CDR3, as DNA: TGTGCCAGCAGCTCCAAGGCGGGTAACTATGGCTACACCTTC. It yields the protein CASSSKAGNYGYTF.

DNA for the CDR3: TGTGCCAGCTCGCCCGACAGGGGGGAGCAGTACTTC. Translated, it gives CASSPDRGEQYF. This chain joins TRBV18 and TRBJ2-7, with 9 bases fitting TRBD1. This CDR3 has 12 amino acids. Germline trimming cut 6 bases from V and 7 bases from J; bases unmatched to any gene: 4. Germline loops: CDR1 KGHSH, CDR2 LQKENI.

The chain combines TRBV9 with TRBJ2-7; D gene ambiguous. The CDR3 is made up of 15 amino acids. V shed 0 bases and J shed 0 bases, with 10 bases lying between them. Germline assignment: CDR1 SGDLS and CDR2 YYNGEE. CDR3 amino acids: CASSVAGQSSYEQYF. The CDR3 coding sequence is TGTGCCAGCAGCGTAGCAGGTCAGTCCTCCTACGAGCAGTACTTC.

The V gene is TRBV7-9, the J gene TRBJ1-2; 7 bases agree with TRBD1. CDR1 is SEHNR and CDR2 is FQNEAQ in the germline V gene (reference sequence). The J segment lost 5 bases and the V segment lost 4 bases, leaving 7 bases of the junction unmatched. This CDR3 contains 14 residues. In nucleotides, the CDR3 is TGTGCCAGCAGCTCAGACAGGGACTTATATGGCTACACCTTC. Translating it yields CASSSDRDLYGYTF.